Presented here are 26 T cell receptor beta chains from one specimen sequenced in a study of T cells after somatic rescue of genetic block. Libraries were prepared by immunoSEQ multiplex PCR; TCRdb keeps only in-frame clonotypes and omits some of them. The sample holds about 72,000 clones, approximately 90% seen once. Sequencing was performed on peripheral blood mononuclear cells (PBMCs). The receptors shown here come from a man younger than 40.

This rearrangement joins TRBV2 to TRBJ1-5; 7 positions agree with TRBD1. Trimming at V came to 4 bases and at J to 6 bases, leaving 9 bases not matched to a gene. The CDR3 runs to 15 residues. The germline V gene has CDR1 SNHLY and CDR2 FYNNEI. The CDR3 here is CASSVQTGISQPQHF. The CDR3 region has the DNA TGTGCCAGCAGTGTTCAGACAGGGATTAGTCAGCCCCAGCATTTT.

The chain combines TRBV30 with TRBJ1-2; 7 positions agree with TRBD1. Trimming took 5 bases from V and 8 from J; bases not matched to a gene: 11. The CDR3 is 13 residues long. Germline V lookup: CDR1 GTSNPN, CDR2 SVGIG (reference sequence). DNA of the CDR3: TGTGCCTGGGAGGAGAAGGGGGCGGAAGGCTACACCTTC. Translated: CAWEEKGAEGYTF.

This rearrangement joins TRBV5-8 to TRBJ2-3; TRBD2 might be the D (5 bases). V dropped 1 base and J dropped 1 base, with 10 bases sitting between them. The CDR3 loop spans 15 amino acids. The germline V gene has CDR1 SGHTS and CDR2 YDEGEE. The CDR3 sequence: CASSLFTSGTDTQYF. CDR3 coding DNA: TGTGCCAGCAGCTTGTTTACTAGTGGCACAGATACGCAGTATTTT.

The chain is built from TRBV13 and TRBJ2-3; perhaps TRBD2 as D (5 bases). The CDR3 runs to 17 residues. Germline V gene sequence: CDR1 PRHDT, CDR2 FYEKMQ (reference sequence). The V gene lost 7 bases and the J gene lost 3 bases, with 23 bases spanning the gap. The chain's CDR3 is CASTEKAAPFGTDTQYF. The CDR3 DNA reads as TGTGCCAGCACCGAAAAAGCGGCACCCTTTGGGACAGATACGCAGTATTTT. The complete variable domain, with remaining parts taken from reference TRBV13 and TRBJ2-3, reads AAGVIQSPRHLIKEKRETATLKCYPIPRHDTVYWYQQGPGQDPQFLISFYEKMQSDKGSIPDRFSAQQFSDYHSELNMSSLELGDSALYFCASTEKAAPFGTDTQYFGPGTRLTVL.

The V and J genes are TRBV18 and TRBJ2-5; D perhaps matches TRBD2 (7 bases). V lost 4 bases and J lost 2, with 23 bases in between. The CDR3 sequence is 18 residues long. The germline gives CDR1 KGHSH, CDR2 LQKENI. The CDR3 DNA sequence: TGTGCCAGCTCACAAATTTCTCCGGCGGGGGCGGGGCAAGAGACCCAGTACTTC. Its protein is CASSQISPAGAGQETQYF.

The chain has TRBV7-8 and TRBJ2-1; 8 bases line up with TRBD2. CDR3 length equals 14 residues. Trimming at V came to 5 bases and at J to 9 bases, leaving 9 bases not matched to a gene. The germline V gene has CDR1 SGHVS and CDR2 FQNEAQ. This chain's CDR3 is CASSPRSREGEQFF. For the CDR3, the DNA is TGTGCCAGCAGCCCGAGGTCCCGGGAGGGTGAGCAGTTCTTC.

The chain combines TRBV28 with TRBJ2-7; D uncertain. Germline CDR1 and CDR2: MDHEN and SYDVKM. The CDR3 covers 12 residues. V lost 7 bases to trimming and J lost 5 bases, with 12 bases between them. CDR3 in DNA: TGTGCCAGCAAACTTGTGGGGAACGAGCAGTACTTC. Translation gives CASKLVGNEQYF.

CDR3 nucleotides: TGTGCCAGCAGTTTAGGGACAACTTACGAGCAGTACTTC. Encoded protein: CASSLGTTYEQYF. The rearrangement links TRBV27 to TRBJ2-7; the D gene is possibly TRBD1 (6 bases). Germline lookup yields CDR1 MNHEY and CDR2 SMNVEV (reference sequence). The ends were cut back, 2 bases at V and 4 bases at J, with 9 bases in the middle. This CDR3 has 13 amino acids.

CDR3 coding DNA: TGTGCCAGCAGTATAAGGTCTAGGTACGAGCAGTACTTC. Translated, it gives CASSIRSRYEQYF. The rearrangement joins TRBV28 to TRBJ2-7; D remains ambiguous. From germline, CDR1 is MDHEN and CDR2 SYDVKM. The CDR3 runs to 13 residues. V dropped 5 bases and J dropped 4 bases, with 12 bases sitting between them. The whole variable domain, filled in from reference TRBV28 and TRBJ2-7, reads DVKVTQSSRYLVKRTGEKVFLECVQDMDHENMFWYRQDPGLGLRLIYFSYDVKMKEKGDIPEGYSVSREKKERFSLILESASTNQTSMYLCASSIRSRYEQYFGPGTRLTVT.

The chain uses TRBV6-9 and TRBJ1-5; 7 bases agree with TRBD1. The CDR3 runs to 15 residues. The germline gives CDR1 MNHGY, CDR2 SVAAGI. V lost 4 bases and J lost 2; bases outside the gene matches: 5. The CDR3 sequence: CASSLWTGCNQPQHF. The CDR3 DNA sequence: TGTGCCAGCAGTTTGTGGACAGGATGCAATCAGCCCCAGCATTTT.

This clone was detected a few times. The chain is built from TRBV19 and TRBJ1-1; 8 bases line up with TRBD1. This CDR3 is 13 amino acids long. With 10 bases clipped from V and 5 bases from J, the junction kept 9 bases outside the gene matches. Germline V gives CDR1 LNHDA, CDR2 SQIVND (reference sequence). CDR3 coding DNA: TGTGCCACCTCGACAGGGGAGGGGACTGAAGCTTTCTTT. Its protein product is CATSTGEGTEAFF. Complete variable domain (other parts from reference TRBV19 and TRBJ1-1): DGGITQSPKYLFRKEGQNVTLSCEQNLNHDAMYWYRQDPGQGLRLIYYSQIVNDFQKGDIAEGYSVSREKKESFPLTVTSAQKNPTAFYLCATSTGEGTEAFFGQGTRLTVV.

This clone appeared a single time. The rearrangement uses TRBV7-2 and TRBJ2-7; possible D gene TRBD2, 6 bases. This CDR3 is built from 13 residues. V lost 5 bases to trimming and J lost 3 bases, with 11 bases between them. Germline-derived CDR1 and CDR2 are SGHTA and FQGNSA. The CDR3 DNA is TGTGCCAGCAGCAAGGGACTCCACTACGAGCAGTACTTC. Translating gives CASSKGLHYEQYF.

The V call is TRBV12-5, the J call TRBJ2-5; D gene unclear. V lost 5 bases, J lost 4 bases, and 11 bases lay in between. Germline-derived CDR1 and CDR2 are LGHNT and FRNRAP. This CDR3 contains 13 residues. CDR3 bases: TGTGCTAGTGGTCAGACCCAGAGAGAGACCCAGTACTTC. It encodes CASGQTQRETQYF.

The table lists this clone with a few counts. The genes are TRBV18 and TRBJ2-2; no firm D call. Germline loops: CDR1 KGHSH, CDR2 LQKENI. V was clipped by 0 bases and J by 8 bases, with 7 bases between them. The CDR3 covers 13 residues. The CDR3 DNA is TGTGCCAGCTCACCACCGGCGTGGGGGGAGCTGTTTTTT. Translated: CASSPPAWGELFF.

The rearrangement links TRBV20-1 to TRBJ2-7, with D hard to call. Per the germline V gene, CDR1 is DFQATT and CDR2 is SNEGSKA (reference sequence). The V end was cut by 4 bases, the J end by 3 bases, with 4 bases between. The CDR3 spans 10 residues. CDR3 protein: CSATNYEQYF. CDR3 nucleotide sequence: TGCAGTGCTACCAACTACGAGCAGTACTTC.

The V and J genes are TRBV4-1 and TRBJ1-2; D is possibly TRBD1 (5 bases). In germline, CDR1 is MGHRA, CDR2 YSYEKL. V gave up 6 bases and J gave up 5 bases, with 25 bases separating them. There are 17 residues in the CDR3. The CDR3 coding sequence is TGCGCCAGCAGTACCCGTGGGCAGACTCCAGGGACGTATGGCTACACCTTC. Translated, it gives CASSTRGQTPGTYGYTF.

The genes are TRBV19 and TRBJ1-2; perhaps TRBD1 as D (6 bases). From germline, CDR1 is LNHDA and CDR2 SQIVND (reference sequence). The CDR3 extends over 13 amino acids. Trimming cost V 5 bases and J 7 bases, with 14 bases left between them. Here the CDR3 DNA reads TGTGCCAGTAGTGAACAGGGTTTATTTGGCTACACCTTC. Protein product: CASSEQGLFGYTF.

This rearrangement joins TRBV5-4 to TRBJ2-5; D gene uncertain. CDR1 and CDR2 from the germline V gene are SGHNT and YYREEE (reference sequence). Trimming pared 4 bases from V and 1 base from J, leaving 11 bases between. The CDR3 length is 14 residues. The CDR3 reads CASSSRTGQETQYF. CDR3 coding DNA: TGTGCCAGCAGCAGCCGGACGGGCCAAGAGACCCAGTACTTC. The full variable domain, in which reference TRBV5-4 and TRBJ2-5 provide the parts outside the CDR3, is ETGVTQSPTHLIKTRGQQVTLRCSSQSGHNTVSWYQQALGQGPQFIFQYYREEENGRGNFPPRFSGLQFPNYSSELNVNALELDDSALYLCASSSRTGQETQYFGPGTRLLVL.

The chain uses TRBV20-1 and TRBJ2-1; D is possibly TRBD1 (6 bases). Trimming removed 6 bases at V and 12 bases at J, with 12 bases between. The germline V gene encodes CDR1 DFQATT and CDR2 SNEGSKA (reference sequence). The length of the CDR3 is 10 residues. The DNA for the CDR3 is TGCAGTGCGGCACAGGGTAGGCAGTTCTTC. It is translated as CSAAQGRQFF.

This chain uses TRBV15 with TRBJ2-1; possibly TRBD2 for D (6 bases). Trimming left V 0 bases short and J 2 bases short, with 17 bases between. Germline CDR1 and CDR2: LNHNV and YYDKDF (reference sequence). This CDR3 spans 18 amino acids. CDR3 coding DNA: TGTGCCACCAGCAGAGATCTATCTAGCGCCAGGACCTACAATGAGCAGTTCTTC. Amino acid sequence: CATSRDLSSARTYNEQFF.

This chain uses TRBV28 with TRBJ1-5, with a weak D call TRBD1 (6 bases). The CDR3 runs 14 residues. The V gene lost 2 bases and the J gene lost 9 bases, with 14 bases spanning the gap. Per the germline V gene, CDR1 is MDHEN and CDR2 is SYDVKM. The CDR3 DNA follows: TGTGCCAGCAGTTTAATTTGGGGGCCGGCGCCCCAGCATTTT. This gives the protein CASSLIWGPAPQHF.

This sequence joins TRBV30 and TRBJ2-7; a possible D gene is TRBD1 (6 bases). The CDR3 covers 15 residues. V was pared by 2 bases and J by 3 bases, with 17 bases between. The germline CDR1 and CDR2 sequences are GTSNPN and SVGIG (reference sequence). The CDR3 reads CAWSQSPGHNYEQYF. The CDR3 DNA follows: TGTGCCTGGAGTCAAAGCCCGGGACACAACTACGAGCAGTACTTC.

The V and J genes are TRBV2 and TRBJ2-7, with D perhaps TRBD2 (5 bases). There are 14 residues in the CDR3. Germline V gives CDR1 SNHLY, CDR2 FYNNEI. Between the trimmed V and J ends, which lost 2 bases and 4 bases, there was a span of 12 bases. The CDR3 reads CASSERGGGYEQYF. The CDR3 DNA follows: TGTGCCAGCAGTGAACGGGGTGGTGGGTACGAGCAGTACTTC.

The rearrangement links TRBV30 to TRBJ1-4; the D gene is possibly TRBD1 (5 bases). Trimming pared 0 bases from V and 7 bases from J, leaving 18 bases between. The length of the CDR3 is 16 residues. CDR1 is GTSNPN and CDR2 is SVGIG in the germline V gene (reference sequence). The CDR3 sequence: CAWSVGFGGFGEKLFF. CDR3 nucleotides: TGTGCCTGGAGTGTAGGTTTCGGGGGTTTTGGTGAAAAACTGTTTTTT.

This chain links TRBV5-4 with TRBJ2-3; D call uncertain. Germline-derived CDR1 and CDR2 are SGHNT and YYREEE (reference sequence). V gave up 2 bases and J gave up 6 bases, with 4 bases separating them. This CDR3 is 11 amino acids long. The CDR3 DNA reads TGTGCCAGCAGCTTAACCGATACGCAGTATTTT. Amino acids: CASSLTDTQYF.

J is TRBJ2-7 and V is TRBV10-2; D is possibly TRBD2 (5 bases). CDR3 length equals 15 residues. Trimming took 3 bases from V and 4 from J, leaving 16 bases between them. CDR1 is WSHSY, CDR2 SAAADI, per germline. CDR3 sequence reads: CASSDKASLEYEQYF. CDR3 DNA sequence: TGCGCCAGCAGTGATAAAGCTAGCTTAGAGTACGAGCAGTACTTC.